Following are 20 T cell receptor beta chains from one sample sequenced in a study of beta chain features in type 1 diabetes. What was sequenced were expressed TCRB transcripts, since all of the isolated RNA had been reverse transcribed. The method was immunoSEQ multiplex PCR; TCRdb's version includes in-frame clones alone and lacks a portion of them. Here the sample spans about 260,000 clones, roughly 24% being singletons. Study-wide results and limits: Among patients with Type 1 diabetes, TCRB CDR3s were moderately but significantly shorter in every one of the four CD4+ subsets.

No antigen has been identified for these receptors. The sequenced material came from naive CD4+ T cells from blood. All receptors derive from a woman under 40 with type 1 diabetes.

The chain links TRBV7-9 to TRBJ2-3; the D gene is possibly TRBD1 (5 bases). The CDR3 is 13 residues long. V was cut by 2 bases and J by 4 bases, with 7 bases left in between. The germline V gene has CDR1 SEHNR and CDR2 FQNEAQ (reference sequence). In DNA, the CDR3 is TGTGCCAGCAGCTTATTGGGGCCAGATACGCAGTATTTT. Translating gives CASSLLGPDTQYF.

This clone was seen more than once but under ten times. The gene calls are TRBV7-9 and TRBJ1-1, with D perhaps TRBD1 (5 bases). There are 13 residues in the CDR3. V lost 4 bases and J lost 6, with 12 bases in between. CDR1 is SEHNR and CDR2 is FQNEAQ in the germline V gene (reference sequence). CDR3 loop: CASSSSGKPEAFF. In nucleotides, the CDR3 is TGTGCCAGCAGCTCCTCAGGGAAGCCTGAAGCTTTCTTT.

This sequence joins TRBV30 and TRBJ1-5; D is uncertain. V lost 2 bases and J lost 4, with 9 bases in between. From germline, CDR1 is GTSNPN and CDR2 SVGIG (reference sequence). The CDR3 covers 13 residues. The DNA for the CDR3 is TGTGCCTGGAGTTACCAGGCTAATCAGCCCCAGCATTTT. It encodes CAWSYQANQPQHF. The full variable domain, in which reference TRBV30 and TRBJ1-5 provide the parts outside the CDR3, is SQTIHQWPATLVQPVGSPLSLECTVEGTSNPNLYWYRQAAGRGLQLLFYSVGIGQISSEVPQNLSASRPQDRQFILSSKKLLLSDSGFYLCAWSYQANQPQHFGDGTRLSIL.

The genes are TRBV7-9 and TRBJ1-5; 7 positions match TRBD1. The J segment lost 9 bases and the V segment lost 0 bases, leaving 5 bases of the junction unmatched. The CDR3 sequence is 14 residues long. The germline V gene encodes CDR1 SEHNR and CDR2 FQNEAQ (reference sequence). CDR3: CASSLAGRGWPQHF. The CDR3 nucleotides read TGTGCCAGCAGCTTAGCGGGCAGGGGGTGGCCCCAGCATTTT. Full variable domain (missing parts from reference TRBV7-9 and TRBJ1-5): DTGVSQNPRHKITKRGQNVTFRCDPISEHNRLYWYRQTLGQGPEFLTYFQNEAQLEKSRLLSDRFSAERPKGSFSTLEIQRTEQGDSAMYLCASSLAGRGWPQHFGDGTRLSIL.

This clone showed up just a few times. This chain connects TRBV30 to TRBJ1-3; weak D call: TRBD1 (5 bases). The CDR3 contains 12 residues. Germline CDR1 and CDR2: GTSNPN and SVGIG (reference sequence). V lost 4 bases and J lost 7, with 11 bases in between. The CDR3 nucleotides are TGTGCCTGGAACCCAAAGGGGAACACCATATATTTT. Amino acid sequence: CAWNPKGNTIYF.

J is TRBJ2-1 and V is TRBV29-1; 8 bases agree with TRBD2. The CDR3 has 16 amino acids. V lost 5 bases to trimming and J lost 2 bases; unmatched junction nucleotides: 11. The V gene's germline CDR1 is SQVTM and CDR2 ANQGSEA. The CDR3 reads CSVRKLAGTPYNEQFF. The CDR3 nucleotides are TGCAGCGTTCGAAAATTAGCGGGAACCCCCTACAATGAGCAGTTCTTC.

This clone has only a few counts. V usage is TRBV15 and J usage is TRBJ2-7, with TRBD1 matching over 7 bases. Germline V gene data show CDR1 as LNHNV and CDR2 as YYDKDF (reference sequence). V was clipped by 5 bases and J by 0 bases; unmatched bases: 7. The CDR3 length is 15 residues. For the CDR3, the DNA is TGTGCCACCAGCGGGAAGACAGGGAACTCCTACGAGCAGTACTTC. Amino acids: CATSGKTGNSYEQYF.

The chain couples TRBV11-2 to TRBJ2-1, with D hard to call. CDR3 size: 15 residues. In germline, CDR1 is SGHAT, CDR2 FQNNGV. V was pared by 1 base and J by 0 bases, with 7 bases between. CDR3 nucleotides: TGTGCCAGCAGCTTAGGCGGTGTCTCCTACAATGAGCAGTTCTTC. Its translation: CASSLGGVSYNEQFF. The variable domain in full, with the rest retrieved from reference TRBV11-2 and TRBJ2-1, is EAGVAQSPRYKIIEKRQSVAFWCNPISGHATLYWYQQILGQGPKLLIQFQNNGVVDDSQLPKDRFSAERLKGVDSTLKIQPAKLEDSAVYLCASSLGGVSYNEQFFGPGTRLTVL.

Here the CDR3 reads CASSPATGKYQPQHF. DNA of the CDR3: TGTGCCAGCAGCCCCGCGACAGGGAAGTATCAGCCCCAGCATTTT. The genes are TRBV7-8 and TRBJ1-5; 7 bases match TRBD1. Looked up from germline, CDR1 is SGHVS and CDR2 is FQNEAQ. Losses at the gene ends were 5 bases for V and 5 bases for J; bases not matched to a gene: 9. The CDR3 runs to 15 residues. Together with reference TRBV7-8 and TRBJ1-5, the CDR3 gives the full variable domain: GAGVSQSPRYKVAKRGQDVALRCDPISGHVSLFWYQQALGQGPEFLTYFQNEAQLDKSGLPSDRFFAERPEGSVSTLKIQRTQQEDSAVYLCASSPATGKYQPQHFGDGTRLSIL.

The CDR3 region has the DNA TGTGCCTGGAGCGTAAGCAGGGGGACCTTCTCTGGGGCCAACGTCCTGACTTTC. Translation: CAWSVSRGTFSGANVLTF. The chain is built from TRBV30 and TRBJ2-6; 7 nucleotides line up with TRBD1. Looked up from germline, CDR1 is GTSNPN and CDR2 is SVGIG (reference sequence). J was trimmed by 0 bases and V by 3 bases; bases with no gene match: 11. The CDR3 contains 18 residues.

This clone occurred a few times. The chain couples TRBV14 to TRBJ2-5; 9 positions agree with TRBD2. V shed 8 bases and J 8 bases; nucleotides not matched to a gene: 3. CDR1 is SGHDN and CDR2 is FVKESK in the germline V gene. CDR3 length: 11 amino acids. The CDR3 DNA sequence: TGTGCCAGCGCGGGAGGGGGTACCCAGTACTTC. Amino acid sequence: CASAGGGTQYF.

There are a few counts of this clone. The chain recombines TRBV9 with TRBJ1-1, with 12 nucleotides matching TRBD1. This CDR3 is 15 amino acids long. J gave up 5 bases and V 3 bases, and 5 bases lay outside the gene matches. Germline V gene data show CDR1 as SGDLS and CDR2 as YYNGEE. The DNA of the CDR3 is TGTGCCAGCAGCGACGGGACAGGGGGCGAAACTGAAGCTTTCTTT. Amino acid sequence: CASSDGTGGETEAFF. Filled out from reference TRBV9 and TRBJ1-1, the complete variable domain reads DSGVTQTPKHLITATGQRVTLRCSPRSGDLSVYWYQQSLDQGLQFLIQYYNGEERAKGNILERFSAQQFPDLHSELNLSSLELGDSALYFCASSDGTGGETEAFFGQGTRLTVV.

The chain joins TRBV30 to TRBJ1-4, with D unresolved. The CDR3 has 11 residues. Germline V gene data show CDR1 as GTSNPN and CDR2 as SVGIG (reference sequence). Trimming left V 1 base short and J 11 bases short, with 8 bases between. The CDR3 sequence is CAWSAGEKLFF. CDR3 bases: TGTGCCTGGAGTGCGGGTGAGAAACTGTTTTTT.

J is TRBJ1-2 and V is TRBV29-1, with D possibly matching TRBD1 (5 bases). Germline V gene lookup returns CDR1 SQVTM and CDR2 ANQGSEA. The ends were cut back, 4 bases at V and 5 bases at J, with 14 bases in the middle. The CDR3 extends over 13 amino acids. The CDR3 sequence: CSVGISTGYGYTF. CDR3 DNA: TGCAGCGTTGGTATAAGTACAGGATATGGCTACACCTTC.

A single count supports this clone. The chain combines TRBV30 with TRBJ2-5, with D possibly matching TRBD2 (5 bases). The germline gives CDR1 GTSNPN, CDR2 SVGIG (reference sequence). The CDR3 extends over 13 amino acids. V dropped 3 bases and J dropped 3 bases, with 11 bases sitting between them. DNA of the CDR3: TGTGCCTGGAGGACTATGGGAAAAGAGACCCAGTACTTC. It encodes CAWRTMGKETQYF.

The rearrangement links TRBV5-6 to TRBJ1-1; D uncertain. Germline V gives CDR1 SGHDT, CDR2 YYEEEE. Trimming cost V 3 bases and J 3 bases, with 9 bases left between them. CDR3 length: 13 amino acids. The CDR3 loop is CASSYVSDTEAFF. The CDR3 coding sequence is TGTGCCAGCAGCTACGTTAGTGACACTGAAGCTTTCTTT. Drawing the rest from reference TRBV5-6 and TRBJ1-1, the complete variable domain is DAGVTQSPTHLIKTRGQQVTLRCSPKSGHDTVSWYQQALGQGPQFIFQYYEEEERQRGNFPDRFSGHQFPNYSSELNVNALLLGDSALYLCASSYVSDTEAFFGQGTRLTVV.

Only a few counts were recorded for this clone. The chain employs TRBV6-5 and TRBJ1-1; D ambiguous. Trimming left V 0 bases short and J 2 bases short, with 10 bases between. Germline CDR1 is MNHEY and CDR2 is SVGAGI. This CDR3 contains 15 residues. CDR3 sequence (DNA): TGTGCCAGCAGTTACTCGAGGCAAGTCAACACTGAAGCTTTCTTT. It encodes CASSYSRQVNTEAFF.

This clone was picked up a small number of times. V usage is TRBV7-2 and J usage is TRBJ2-7, with 7 positions matching TRBD1. The CDR3 is 14 residues long. Germline V gene lookup returns CDR1 SGHTA and CDR2 FQGNSA. After removal of 5 bases from V and 3 bases from J, the junction contained 7 bases not matched to a gene. The CDR3 DNA sequence: TGTGCCAGCAGCGCCTACAGGGGATACTACGAGCAGTACTTC. The encoded protein is CASSAYRGYYEQYF.

The CDR3 loop is CASSSPGTGVYNEQFF. For the CDR3, the DNA is TGTGCCAGCAGTTCTCCGGGGACAGGGGTTTACAATGAGCAGTTCTTC. The chain links TRBV28 to TRBJ2-1; TRBD1 matches at 10 bases. Trimming at V came to 4 bases and at J to 4 bases, leaving 7 bases not matched to a gene. Germline V gene lookup returns CDR1 MDHEN and CDR2 SYDVKM. The length of the CDR3 is 16 residues.

This chain connects TRBV9 to TRBJ2-1; 7 nucleotides line up with TRBD1. The CDR3 totals 17 residues. The J segment lost 2 bases and the V segment lost 0 bases, leaving 8 bases of the junction unmatched. CDR1 and CDR2 (germline): SGDLS, YYNGEE. The CDR3 sequence is CASSVGGQPAPYNEQFF. The CDR3 DNA is TGTGCCAGCAGCGTAGGGGGACAGCCGGCACCCTACAATGAGCAGTTCTTC.